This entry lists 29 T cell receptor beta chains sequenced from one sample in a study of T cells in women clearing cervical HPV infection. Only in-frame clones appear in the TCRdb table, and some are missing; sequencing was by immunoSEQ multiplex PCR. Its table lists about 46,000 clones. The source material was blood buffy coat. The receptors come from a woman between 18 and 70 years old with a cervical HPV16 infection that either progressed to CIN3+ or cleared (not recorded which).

The CDR3 spells CASRKLAGGGGEQFF. CDR3 DNA (partial): TGTGCCAGCAGAAAACTAGCGGGAGGAGGCGGTGAG. The chain couples TRBV6-4 to TRBJ2-1; 12 nucleotides line up with TRBD2. From the germline J gene comes the end of the CDR3, since the read stops 3 residues before it. The CDR3 consists of 15 residues. Unmatched junction bases numbered 9, after V lost 6 bases and J lost 9 bases. Germline CDR1 is MRHNA and CDR2 is SNTAGT.

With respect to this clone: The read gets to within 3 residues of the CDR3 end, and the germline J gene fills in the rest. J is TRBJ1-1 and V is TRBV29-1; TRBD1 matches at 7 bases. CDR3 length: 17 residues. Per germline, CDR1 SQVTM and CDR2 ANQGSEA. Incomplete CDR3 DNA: TGCAGCGCAGGAAGGTCCAAATCTACAGGGGATGGTGCGTTG. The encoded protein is CSAGRSKSTGDGAL. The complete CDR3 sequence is CSAGRSKSTGDGALAFF.

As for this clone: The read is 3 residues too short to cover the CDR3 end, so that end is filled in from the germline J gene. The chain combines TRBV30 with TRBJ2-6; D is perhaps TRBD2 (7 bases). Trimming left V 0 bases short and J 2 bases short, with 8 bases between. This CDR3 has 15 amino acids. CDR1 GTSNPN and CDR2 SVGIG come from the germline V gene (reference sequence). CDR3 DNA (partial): TGTGCCTGGAGTGTAGGGGGGGCTGGGGCCAACGTC. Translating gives CAWSVGGAGANV. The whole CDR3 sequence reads CAWSVGGAGANVLTF.

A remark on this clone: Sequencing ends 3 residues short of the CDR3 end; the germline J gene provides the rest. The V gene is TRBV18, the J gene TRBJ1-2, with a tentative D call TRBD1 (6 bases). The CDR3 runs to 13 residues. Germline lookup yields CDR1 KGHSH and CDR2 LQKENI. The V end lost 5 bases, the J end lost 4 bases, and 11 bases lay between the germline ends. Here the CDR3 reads CASSETGLYGYTF. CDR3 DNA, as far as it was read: TGTGCCAGCTCAGAGACAGGCCTCTATGGC.

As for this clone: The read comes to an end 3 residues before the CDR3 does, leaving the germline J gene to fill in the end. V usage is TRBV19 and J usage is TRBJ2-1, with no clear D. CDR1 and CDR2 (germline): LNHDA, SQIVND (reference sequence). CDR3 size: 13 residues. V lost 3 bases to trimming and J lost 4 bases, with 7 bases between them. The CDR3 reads CASSITPYNEQFF. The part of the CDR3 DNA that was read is TGTGCCAGTAGTATTACACCTTACAATGAG.

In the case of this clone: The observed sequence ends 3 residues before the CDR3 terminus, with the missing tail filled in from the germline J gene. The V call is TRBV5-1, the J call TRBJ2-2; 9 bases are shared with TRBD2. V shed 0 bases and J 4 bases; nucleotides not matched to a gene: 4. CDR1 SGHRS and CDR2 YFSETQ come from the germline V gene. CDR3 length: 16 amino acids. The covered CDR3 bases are TGCGCCAGCAGCTTGGGGGCTAGCGGGATCACCGGGGAG. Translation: CASSLGASGITGE. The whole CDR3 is CASSLGASGITGELFF.

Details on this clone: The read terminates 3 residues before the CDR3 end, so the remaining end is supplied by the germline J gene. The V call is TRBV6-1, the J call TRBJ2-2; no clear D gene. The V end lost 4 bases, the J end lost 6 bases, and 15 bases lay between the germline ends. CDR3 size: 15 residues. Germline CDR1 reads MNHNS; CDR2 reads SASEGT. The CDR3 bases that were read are TGTGCCAGCAGTGTGATTCATTTGGGCTCCGGGGAG. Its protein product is CASSVIHLGSGE. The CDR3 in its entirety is CASSVIHLGSGELFF.

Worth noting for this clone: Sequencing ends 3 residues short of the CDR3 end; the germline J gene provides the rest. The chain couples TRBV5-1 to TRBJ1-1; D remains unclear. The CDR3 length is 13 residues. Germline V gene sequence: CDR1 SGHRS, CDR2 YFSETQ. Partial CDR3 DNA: TGCGCCAGCAGCTTGGTCGGGTATGGGGAA. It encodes CASSLVGYGE. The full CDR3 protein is CASSLVGYGEAFF. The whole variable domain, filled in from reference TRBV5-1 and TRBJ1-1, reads KAGVTQTPRYLIKTRGQQVTLSCSPISGHRSVSWYQQTPGQGLQFLFEYFSETQRNKGNFPGRFSGRQFSNSRSEMNVSTLELGDSALYLCASSLVGYGEAFFGQGTRLTVV.

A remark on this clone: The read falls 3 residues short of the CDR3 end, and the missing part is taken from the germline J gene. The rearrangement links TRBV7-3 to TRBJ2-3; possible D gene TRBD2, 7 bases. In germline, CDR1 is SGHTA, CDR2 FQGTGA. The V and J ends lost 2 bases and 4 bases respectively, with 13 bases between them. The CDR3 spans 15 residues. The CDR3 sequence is CASSLLGGGADTQYF. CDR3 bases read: TGTGCCAGCAGCTTATTGGGGGGGGGCGCAGATACG.

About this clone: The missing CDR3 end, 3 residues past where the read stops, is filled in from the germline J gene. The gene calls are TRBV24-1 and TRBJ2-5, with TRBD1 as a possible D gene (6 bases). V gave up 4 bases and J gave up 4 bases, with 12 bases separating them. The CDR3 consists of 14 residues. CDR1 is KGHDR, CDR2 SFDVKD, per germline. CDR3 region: CATSDRTASETQYF. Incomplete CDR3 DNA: TGTGCCACCAGTGACCGGACAGCTTCAGAGACC.

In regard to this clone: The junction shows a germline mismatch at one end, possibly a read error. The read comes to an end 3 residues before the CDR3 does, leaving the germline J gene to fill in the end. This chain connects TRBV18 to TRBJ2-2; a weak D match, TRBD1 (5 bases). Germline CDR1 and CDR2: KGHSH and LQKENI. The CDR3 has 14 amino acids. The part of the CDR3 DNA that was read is TGTGCCGGCTCACCGAATTCTGGGGCCAACGTG. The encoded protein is CAGSPNSGANV. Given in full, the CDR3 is CAGSPNSGANVLFF. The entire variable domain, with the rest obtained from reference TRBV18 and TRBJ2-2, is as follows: NAGVMQNPRHLVRRRGQEARLRCSPMKGHSHVYWYRQLPEEGLKFMVYLQKENIIDESGMPKERFSAEFPKEGPSILRIQQVVRGDSAAYFCAGSPNSGANVLFFGEGSRLTVL.

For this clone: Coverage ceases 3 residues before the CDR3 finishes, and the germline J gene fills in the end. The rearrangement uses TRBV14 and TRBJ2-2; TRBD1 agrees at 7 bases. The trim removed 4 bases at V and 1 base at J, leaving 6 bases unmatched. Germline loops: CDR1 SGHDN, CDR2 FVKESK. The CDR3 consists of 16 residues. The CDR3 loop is CASSPWTGLNTGELFF. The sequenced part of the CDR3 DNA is TGTGCCAGCAGCCCTTGGACAGGCCTGAACACCGGGGAG.

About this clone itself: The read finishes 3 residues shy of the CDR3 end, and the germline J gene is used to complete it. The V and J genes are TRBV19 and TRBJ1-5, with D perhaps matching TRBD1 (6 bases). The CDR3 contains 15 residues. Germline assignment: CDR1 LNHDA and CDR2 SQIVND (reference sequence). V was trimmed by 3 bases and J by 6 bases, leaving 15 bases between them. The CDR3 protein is CASSIQGSAGQPQHF. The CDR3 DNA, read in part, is TGTGCCAGTAGTATCCAGGGGTCGGCGGGTCAGCCC.

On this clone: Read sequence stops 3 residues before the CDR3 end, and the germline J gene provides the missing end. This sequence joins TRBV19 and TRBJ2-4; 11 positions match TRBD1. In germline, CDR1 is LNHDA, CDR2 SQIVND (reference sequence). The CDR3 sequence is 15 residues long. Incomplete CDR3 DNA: TGTGCCAGTAGTTCGGGACAGGGGGAGAAGTATGGT. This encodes CASSSGQGEKYG. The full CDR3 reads CASSSGQGEKYGQYF. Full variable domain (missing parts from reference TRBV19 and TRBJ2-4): DGGITQSPKYLFRKEGQNVTLSCEQNLNHDAMYWYRQDPGQGLRLIYYSQIVNDFQKGDIAEGYSVSREKKESFPLTVTSAQKNPTAFYLCASSSGQGEKYGQYFGAGTRLSVL.

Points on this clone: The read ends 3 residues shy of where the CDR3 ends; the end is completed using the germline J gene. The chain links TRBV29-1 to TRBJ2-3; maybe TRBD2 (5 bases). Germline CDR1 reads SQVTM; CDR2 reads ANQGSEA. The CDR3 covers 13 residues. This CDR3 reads CSVDAGLQETQYF. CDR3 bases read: TGCAGCGTTGATGCAGGACTCCAAGAGACG.

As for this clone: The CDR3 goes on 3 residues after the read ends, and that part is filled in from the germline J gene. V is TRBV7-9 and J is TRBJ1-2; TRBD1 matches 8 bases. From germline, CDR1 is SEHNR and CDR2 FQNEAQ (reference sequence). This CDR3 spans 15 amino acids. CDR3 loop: CASSLARGQVSDYTF. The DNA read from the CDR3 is TGTGCCAGCAGCTTAGCCAGGGGGCAGGTAAGTGAC.

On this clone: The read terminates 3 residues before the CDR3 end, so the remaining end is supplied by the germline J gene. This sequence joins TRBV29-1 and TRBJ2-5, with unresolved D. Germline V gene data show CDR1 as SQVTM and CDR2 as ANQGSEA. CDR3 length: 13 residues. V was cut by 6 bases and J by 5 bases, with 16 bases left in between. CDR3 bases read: TGCAGCGTCGCCCACTCAGGCCGGGAGACC. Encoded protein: CSVAHSGRET. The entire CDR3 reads CSVAHSGRETQYF.

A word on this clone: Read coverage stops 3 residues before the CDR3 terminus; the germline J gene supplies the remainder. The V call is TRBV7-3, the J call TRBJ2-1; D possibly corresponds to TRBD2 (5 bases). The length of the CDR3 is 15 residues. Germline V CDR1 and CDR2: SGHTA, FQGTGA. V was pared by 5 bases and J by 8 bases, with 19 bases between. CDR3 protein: CASSIRGLVGDEQFF. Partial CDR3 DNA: TGTGCCAGCAGCATACGAGGACTTGTTGGCGATGAG.

CDR3 loop: CASGQSTDTQYF. The CDR3 DNA, read in part, is TGCGCCAGTGGACAGAGTACAGATACG. This chain links TRBV5-1 with TRBJ2-3; possible D gene TRBD1, 6 bases. From the germline J gene comes the end of the CDR3, since the read stops 3 residues before it. The V gene's germline CDR1 is SGHRS and CDR2 YFSETQ. Trimming pared 8 bases from V and 3 bases from J, leaving 10 bases between. This CDR3 contains 12 residues. Complete variable domain (other parts from reference TRBV5-1 and TRBJ2-3): KAGVTQTPRYLIKTRGQQVTLSCSPISGHRSVSWYQQTPGQGLQFLFEYFSETQRNKGNFPGRFSGRQFSNSRSEMNVSTLELGDSALYLCASGQSTDTQYFGPGTRLTVL.

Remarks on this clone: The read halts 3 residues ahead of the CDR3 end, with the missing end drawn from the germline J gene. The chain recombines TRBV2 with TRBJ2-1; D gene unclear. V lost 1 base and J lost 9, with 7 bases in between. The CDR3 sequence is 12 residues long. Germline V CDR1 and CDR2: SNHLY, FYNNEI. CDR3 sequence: CASSEVVSEQFF. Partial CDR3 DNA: TGTGCCAGCAGTGAAGTAGTCTCTGAG. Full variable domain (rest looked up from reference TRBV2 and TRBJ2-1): EPEVTQTPSHQVTQMGQEVILRCVPISNHLYFYWYRQILGQKVEFLVSFYNNEISEKSEIFDDQFSVERPDGSNFTLKIRSTKLEDSAMYFCASSEVVSEQFFGPGTRLTVL.

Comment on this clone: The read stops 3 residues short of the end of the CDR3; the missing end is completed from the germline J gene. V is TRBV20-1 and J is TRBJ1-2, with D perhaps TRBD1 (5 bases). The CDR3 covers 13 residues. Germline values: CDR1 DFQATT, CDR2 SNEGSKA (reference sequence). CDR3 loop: CSAPPGGEVGYTF. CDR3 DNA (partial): TGCAGTGCGCCTCCCGGGGGGGAGGTGGGC.

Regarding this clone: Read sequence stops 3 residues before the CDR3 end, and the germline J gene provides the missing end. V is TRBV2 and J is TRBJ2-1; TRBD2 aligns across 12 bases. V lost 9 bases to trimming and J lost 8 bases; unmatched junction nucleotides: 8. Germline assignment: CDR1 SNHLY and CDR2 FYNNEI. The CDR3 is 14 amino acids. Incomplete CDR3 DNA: TGTGCCAGATCTAGCGGGGGGGTTATGGATGAG. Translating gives CARSSGGVMDE. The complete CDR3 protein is CARSSGGVMDEQFF.

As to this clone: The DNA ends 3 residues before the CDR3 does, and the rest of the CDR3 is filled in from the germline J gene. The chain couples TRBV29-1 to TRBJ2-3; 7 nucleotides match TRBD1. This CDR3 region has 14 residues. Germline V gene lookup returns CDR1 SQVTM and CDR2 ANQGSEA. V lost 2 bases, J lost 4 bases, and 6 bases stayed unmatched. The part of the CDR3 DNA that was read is TGCAGCGTTGAAAAGGGGGCTACCTCAGATACG. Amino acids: CSVEKGATSDT. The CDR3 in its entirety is CSVEKGATSDTQYF.

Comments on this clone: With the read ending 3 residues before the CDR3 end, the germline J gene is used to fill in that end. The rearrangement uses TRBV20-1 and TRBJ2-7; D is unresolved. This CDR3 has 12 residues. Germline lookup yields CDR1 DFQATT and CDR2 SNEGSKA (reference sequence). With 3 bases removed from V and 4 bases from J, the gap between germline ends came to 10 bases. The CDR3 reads CSASVSFYEQYF. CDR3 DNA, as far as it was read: TGCAGTGCTAGTGTCAGTTTTTACGAG.

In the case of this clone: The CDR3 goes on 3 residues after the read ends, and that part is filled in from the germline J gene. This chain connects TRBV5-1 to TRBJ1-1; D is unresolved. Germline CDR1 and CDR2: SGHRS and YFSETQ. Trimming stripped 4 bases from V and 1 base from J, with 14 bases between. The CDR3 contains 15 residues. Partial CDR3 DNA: TGCGCCAGCAGCCCGGGTTCGAACCAGAACACTGAA. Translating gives CASSPGSNQNTE. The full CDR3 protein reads CASSPGSNQNTEAFF.

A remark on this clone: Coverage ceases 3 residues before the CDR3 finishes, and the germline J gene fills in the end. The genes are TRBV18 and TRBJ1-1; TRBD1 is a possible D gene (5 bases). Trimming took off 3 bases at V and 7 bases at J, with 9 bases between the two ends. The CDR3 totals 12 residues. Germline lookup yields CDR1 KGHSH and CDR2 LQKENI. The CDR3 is CASSPAGVEAFF. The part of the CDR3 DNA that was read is TGTGCCAGCTCACCTGCGGGGGTTGAA.

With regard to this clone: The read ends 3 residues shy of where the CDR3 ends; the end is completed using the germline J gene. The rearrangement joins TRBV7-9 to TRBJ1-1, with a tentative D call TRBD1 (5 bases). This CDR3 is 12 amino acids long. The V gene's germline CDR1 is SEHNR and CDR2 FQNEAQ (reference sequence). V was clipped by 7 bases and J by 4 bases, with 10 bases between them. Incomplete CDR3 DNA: TGTGCCAGCACAGGGATTCGCACTGAA. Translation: CASTGIRTE. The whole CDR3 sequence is CASTGIRTEAFF. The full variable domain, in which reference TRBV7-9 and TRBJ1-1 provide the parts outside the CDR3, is DTGVSQNPRHKITKRGQNVTFRCDPISEHNRLYWYRQTLGQGPEFLTYFQNEAQLEKSRLLSDRFSAERPKGSFSTLEIQRTEQGDSAMYLCASTGIRTEAFFGQGTRLTVV.

Incomplete CDR3 DNA: TGTGCCTGGAGTGATGGCCGTGAAAAA. This gives the protein CAWSDGREK. The whole CDR3 protein reads CAWSDGREKLFF. This rearrangement joins TRBV30 to TRBJ1-4; the D is unclear. The CDR3 is cut off 3 residues early in the read; its end comes from the germline J gene. The CDR3 is made up of 12 amino acids. Germline loops: CDR1 GTSNPN, CDR2 SVGIG (reference sequence). V shed 1 base and J shed 7 bases, with 7 bases lying between them. The variable domain in full, with the rest retrieved from reference TRBV30 and TRBJ1-4, is SQTIHQWPATLVQPVGSPLSLECTVEGTSNPNLYWYRQAAGRGLQLLFYSVGIGQISSEVPQNLSASRPQDRQFILSSKKLLLSDSGFYLCAWSDGREKLFFGSGTQLSVL.

CDR3: CAISDQGNGNSPLHF. CDR3 DNA (partial): TGTGCCATCAGTGATCAGGGGAACGGTAATTCACCC. The rearrangement links TRBV10-3 to TRBJ1-6; D is perhaps TRBD1 (6 bases). The read comes to an end 3 residues before the CDR3 does, leaving the germline J gene to fill in the end. The CDR3 is 15 amino acids. Germline CDR1 is ENHRY and CDR2 is SYGVKD. V lost 3 bases, J lost 6 bases, and 12 bases lay in between.